This T cell receptor (beta chain) was observed in a study of T cells in Graves' hyperthyroidism and ophthalmopathy. General study results and limits: In validation, the model predicted ophthalmopathy. These predictions came a median roughly 6 months before onset.

Researchers defined stable Graves' hyperthyroidism as no ophthalmopathy progression within 18 months. Exclusion of a patient resulted from uncontrolled infection, other autoimmune disease, pregnancy or lactation. Clinical symptoms, serum thyroxine, TRAb, thyroid ultrasound and orbital computed tomography informed diagnoses. Germline assignment: CDR1 SGHRS and CDR2 YFSETQ. Trimming removed 9 bases at V and 0 bases at J, with 14 bases between. CDR3 size: 14 residues. RNA transcripts provided the source from which TCR beta CDR3 regions were amplified. The HTBI primer set was used in a first-round RT-PCR of the TCR CDR3. One entry per CDR3 protein, called by TCRdb with MiXCR from the multiplex PCR reads. The sample records approximately 98,000 distinct CDR3 sequences, approximately 39% being singletons. This clonotype was seen many times. What it binds is unknown.

V is TRBV5-1 and J is TRBJ2-3; D uncertain. The sample comprised peripheral blood or thyroid tissue (not recorded which). The receptor comes from a woman in her 30s with Graves' hyperthyroidism. The CDR3 DNA reads as TGCGCCACATCTCAGAGTCCTAGCACAGATACGCAGTATTTT. Its protein is CATSQSPSTDTQYF.